This T cell receptor (beta chain) was found in a study of T cell responses to AZD1222 COVID-19 vaccine. Notes on the study in general: Regions 160-218 and 743-854 held dominance among vaccine-associated CD4 TCRs, which spanned spike. Sampling captured repertoires only after the peak T cell response.

The V end was cut by 3 bases, the J end by 6 bases, with 15 bases between. The CDR3 is 14 amino acids. Germline CDR1 MDHEN, CDR2 SYDVKM. About this clone itself: The antigen remains unidentified.

Some clones are missing from TCRdb's copy, which holds only in-frame ones; the method was immunoSEQ multiplex PCR. The sample holds about 110,000 clones, 85% to 90% seen once. The source of this sequence is an adult in good health. Source: peripheral blood, taken on day 0 of AZD1222 vaccination. J is TRBJ2-7 and V is TRBV28; no clear D. The CDR3 coding sequence is TGTGCCAGCAGTTTCTCCACTTCTAACGCCGAGCAGTACTTC. Translating gives CASSFSTSNAEQYF.